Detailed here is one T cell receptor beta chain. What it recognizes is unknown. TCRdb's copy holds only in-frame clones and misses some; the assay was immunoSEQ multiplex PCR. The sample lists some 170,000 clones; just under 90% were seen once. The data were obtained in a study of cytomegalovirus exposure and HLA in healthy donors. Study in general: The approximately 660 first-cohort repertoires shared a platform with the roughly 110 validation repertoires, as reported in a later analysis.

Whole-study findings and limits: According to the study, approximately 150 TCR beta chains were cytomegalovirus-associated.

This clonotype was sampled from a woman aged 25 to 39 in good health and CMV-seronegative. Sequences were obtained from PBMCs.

CDR3 nucleotide sequence: TGTGCCAGCAGCTTGGACAGGGTGACAGATACGCAGTATTTT. Its protein is CASSLDRVTDTQYF. The rearrangement uses TRBV11-2 and TRBJ2-3; 8 bases match TRBD1. This CDR3 comprises 14 residues. Germline V CDR1 and CDR2: SGHAT, FQNNGV. V was clipped by 3 bases and J by 3 bases; unmatched bases: 2.